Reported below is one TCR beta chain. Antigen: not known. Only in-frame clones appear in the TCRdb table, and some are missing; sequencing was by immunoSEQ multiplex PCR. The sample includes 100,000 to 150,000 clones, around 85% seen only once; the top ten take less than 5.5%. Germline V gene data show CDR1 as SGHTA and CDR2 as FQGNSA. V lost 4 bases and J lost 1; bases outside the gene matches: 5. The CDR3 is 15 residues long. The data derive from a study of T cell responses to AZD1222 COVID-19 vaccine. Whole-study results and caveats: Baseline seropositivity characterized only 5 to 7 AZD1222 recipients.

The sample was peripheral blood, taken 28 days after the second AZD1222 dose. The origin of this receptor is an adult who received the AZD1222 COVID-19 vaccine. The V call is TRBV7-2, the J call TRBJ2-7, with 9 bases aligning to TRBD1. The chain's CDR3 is CASSYSGTGSYEQYF. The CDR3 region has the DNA TGTGCCAGCAGCTACTCCGGGACAGGGTCCTACGAGCAGTACTTC.